Below are 23 T cell receptor beta chains sequenced from a single sample in a study of Ad26.COV2.S vaccination and SARS-CoV-2 variants. TCRdb keeps only in-frame clones here, not all; method: immunoSEQ multiplex PCR. The data show 180,000 or so clones, with around 88% seen just once and 5% to 7% held by the top ten. Source: peripheral blood, taken after recovery from COVID-19. The receptors were sampled from a human donor who had recovered from COVID-19.

The chain links TRBV20-1 to TRBJ1-4; D remains ambiguous. The CDR3 loop spans 14 amino acids. CDR1 is DFQATT and CDR2 is SNEGSKA in the germline V gene (reference sequence). Trimming removed 6 bases from V and 5 bases from J, with 16 bases in between. CDR3 amino acids: CSASSESWNEKLFF. CDR3 DNA: TGCAGTGCGAGTTCTGAGTCTTGGAATGAAAAACTGTTTTTT.

The V call is TRBV7-8, the J call TRBJ2-2; the match to TRBD2 covers 12 bases. Trimming took 3 bases from V and 5 from J; bases not matched to a gene: 13. The CDR3 loop spans 19 amino acids. The V gene's germline CDR1 is SGHVS and CDR2 FQNEAQ. The chain's CDR3 is CASSFPSRLAGVVTGELFF. CDR3 in DNA: TGTGCCAGCAGCTTCCCATCCCGACTAGCGGGAGTTGTAACCGGGGAGCTGTTTTTT.

CDR3 in DNA: TGTGCCAGCAGCTTAGAAAGCCTAGCAGGGGAGACCCAGTACTTC. It encodes CASSLESLAGETQYF. V gene TRBV7-8 combines with J gene TRBJ2-5, with D possibly called TRBD1 or TRBD2 (5 bases each). Germline loops: CDR1 SGHVS, CDR2 FQNEAQ. This CDR3 has 15 amino acids. Trimming left V 1 base short and J 5 bases short, with 14 bases between.

This sequence joins TRBV29-1 and TRBJ1-1; the D is unclear. The V end was cut by 7 bases, the J end by 1 base, with 19 bases between. Germline CDR1 reads SQVTM; CDR2 reads ANQGSEA. The CDR3 length is 15 residues. CDR3 DNA sequence: TGCAGCGCATACAGCCCGTCTAAAAGGAACACTGAAGCTTTCTTT. This sequence encodes CSAYSPSKRNTEAFF.

This clone was found once. This chain uses TRBV27 with TRBJ2-2; D is ambiguous. Germline V gene lookup returns CDR1 MNHEY and CDR2 SMNVEV (reference sequence). The V end was cut by 0 bases, the J end by 3 bases, with 2 bases between. This CDR3 is 13 amino acids long. Here the CDR3 DNA reads TGTGCCAGCAGTTTATCATACACCGGGGAGCTGTTTTTT. This encodes CASSLSYTGELFF.

This clone was observed a single time. The J gene is TRBJ1-1, the V gene TRBV4-2, with D tentatively TRBD1 (6 bases). Germline V CDR1 and CDR2: LGHNA, YNFKEQ. Trimming left V 4 bases short and J 4 bases short, with 19 bases between. The CDR3 covers 16 residues. DNA for the CDR3: TGTGCCAGCAGCCTCGGGCAGGACAGCCGGTCCACTGAAGCTTTCTTT. It codes for CASSLGQDSRSTEAFF.

The chain joins TRBV27 to TRBJ2-1; D call uncertain. CDR3 length: 13 residues. From germline, CDR1 is MNHEY and CDR2 SMNVEV (reference sequence). Trimming shortened V by 8 bases and J by 7 bases, and 15 bases separated the two germline ends. The CDR3 coding sequence is TGTGCCAGCGCCGGGTCGATGTTAAATGAGCAGTTCTTC. This encodes CASAGSMLNEQFF.

The chain couples TRBV21-1 to TRBJ2-7; the table's TRBD2 call for D was not verified on the DNA. TRBV21-1 is deemed a pseudogene. CDR3 length: 13 amino acids. CDR3: CASSKTRPYEQYF. The CDR3 nucleotides are TGTGCCAGCAGCAAGACTAGACCGTACGAGCAGTACTTC.

The rearrangement links TRBV7-6 to TRBJ2-3; TRBD2 agrees at 7 bases. V was pared by 5 bases and J by 5 bases, with 10 bases of the junction left unmatched. Germline lookup yields CDR1 SGHVS and CDR2 FNYEAQ. The length of the CDR3 is 15 residues. The CDR3 DNA reads as TGTGCCAGCAGCCAGGAGGCGGGGGATGGAGATACGCAGTATTTT. It codes for CASSQEAGDGDTQYF.

J is TRBJ2-7 and V is TRBV10-2, with 8 bases lining up with TRBD2. CDR1 is WSHSY and CDR2 is SAAADI in the germline V gene. This CDR3 contains 13 residues. V lost 7 bases to trimming and J lost 0 bases; unmatched junction nucleotides: 2. The CDR3 sequence: CASKRESSYEQYF. The CDR3 DNA follows: TGCGCCAGCAAGCGGGAGAGCTCCTACGAGCAGTACTTC.

The chain uses TRBV28 and TRBJ2-1; TRBD2 aligns across 10 bases. Per the germline V gene, CDR1 is MDHEN and CDR2 is SYDVKM. V lost 4 bases and J lost 7; bases outside the gene matches: 7. The CDR3 is 15 amino acids. CDR3 in amino acids: CASSSPSGGWNEQFF. CDR3 in DNA: TGTGCCAGCAGTTCCCCTAGCGGGGGTTGGAATGAGCAGTTCTTC.

The chain joins TRBV7-9 to TRBJ2-7; D uncertain. Germline CDR1 is SEHNR and CDR2 is FQNEAQ (reference sequence). The CDR3 covers 12 residues. Trimming removed 4 bases from V and 2 bases from J, with 6 bases in between. CDR3 protein: CASSSHPYEQYF. The DNA of the CDR3 is TGTGCCAGCAGCTCACACCCCTACGAGCAGTACTTC.

The rearrangement links TRBV19 to TRBJ1-1, with D maybe TRBD1 (6 bases). The germline gives CDR1 LNHDA, CDR2 SQIVND (reference sequence). The CDR3 spans 15 residues. Trimming removed 4 bases from V and 4 bases from J, with 16 bases in between. In DNA form, the CDR3 reads TGTGCCAGTAGTACCCGGGGAGGGGGAGGCACTGAAGCTTTCTTT. This codes for CASSTRGGGGTEAFF.

This chain's CDR3 is CASSMEGYGELFF. DNA of the CDR3: TGTGCCAGTAGTATGGAGGGTTACGGGGAGCTGTTTTTT. The chain recombines TRBV19 with TRBJ2-2; possible D gene TRBD2, 6 bases. CDR1 is LNHDA, CDR2 SQIVND, per germline (reference sequence). The CDR3 is 13 amino acids. V was pared by 3 bases and J by 7 bases, with 9 bases between.

The rearrangement links TRBV28 to TRBJ1-3, with 7 positions matching TRBD1. There are 19 residues in the CDR3. Losses at the gene ends were 5 bases for V and 4 bases for J; bases not matched to a gene: 20. Per germline, CDR1 MDHEN and CDR2 SYDVKM. This CDR3 is CASSLHRQGEGVFGNTIYF. CDR3 nucleotides: TGTGCCAGCAGTCTCCACCGACAGGGCGAGGGAGTCTTCGGAAACACCATATATTTT.

The chain employs TRBV3-1 (or the pseudogene TRBV3-2) and TRBJ1-1; possibly TRBD1 for D (5 bases). Germline V gives CDR1 LGHDT, CDR2 YNNKEL (reference sequence). This CDR3 is built from 18 residues. V shed 0 bases and J shed 1 base, with 18 bases lying between them. The CDR3 here is CASSQDKRGQFWNTEAFF. The CDR3 region has the DNA TGTGCCAGCAGCCAAGATAAGCGGGGCCAATTTTGGAACACTGAAGCTTTCTTT.

This sequence joins TRBV28 and TRBJ1-6; 8 bases agree with TRBD1. Trimming took 6 bases from V and 7 from J; bases not matched to a gene: 2. Germline V lookup: CDR1 MDHEN, CDR2 SYDVKM. The CDR3 extends over 13 amino acids. The CDR3 nucleotides read TGTGCCAGCAGAAGACAGGGGAATTCACCCCTCCACTTT. This sequence encodes CASRRQGNSPLHF.

The chain has TRBV19 and TRBJ1-2; the match to TRBD1 covers 10 bases. CDR1 and CDR2 (germline): LNHDA, SQIVND (reference sequence). The V segment lost 5 bases and the J segment 0 bases; nucleotides outside the gene matches: 9. This CDR3 contains 17 residues. The CDR3 loop reads CASSWRDRGSPNYGYTF. Written as DNA, the CDR3 is TGTGCCAGTAGTTGGAGGGACAGGGGTTCCCCTAACTATGGCTACACCTTC.

The J gene is TRBJ1-2, the V gene TRBV6-5; 8 positions match TRBD1. Germline V gene data show CDR1 as MNHEY and CDR2 as SVGAGI. This CDR3 is built from 15 residues. V shed 6 bases, J shed 2 bases, and the junction held 8 bases outside the gene matches. The CDR3 sequence is CASSLGQGRNYGYTF. Written as DNA, the CDR3 is TGTGCCAGCAGCCTAGGACAGGGTCGGAACTATGGCTACACCTTC.

V usage is TRBV19 and J usage is TRBJ2-7, with D unresolved. Germline CDR1 is LNHDA and CDR2 is SQIVND (reference sequence). The V end was cut by 1 base, the J end by 1 base, with 8 bases between. The CDR3 loop spans 14 amino acids. DNA for the CDR3: TGTGCCAGTAGTATAGGTCAGACGTCCTACGAGCAGTACTTC. Translated: CASSIGQTSYEQYF.

The gene calls are TRBV14 and TRBJ1-4; 9 bases are a match to TRBD1. J was trimmed by 10 bases and V by 6 bases; bases with no gene match: 9. The CDR3 loop spans 14 amino acids. The V gene's germline CDR1 is SGHDN and CDR2 FVKESK. DNA for the CDR3: TGTGCCAGCAGGCCCGGGACAGGGTCATCAAAACTGTTTTTT. Its protein is CASRPGTGSSKLFF.

This chain links TRBV25-1 with TRBJ2-3, with D uncertain. CDR1 and CDR2 (germline): MGHDK, SYGVNS. The CDR3 sequence is 14 residues long. The ends were cut back, 0 bases at V and 2 bases at J, with 6 bases in the middle. CDR3 region: CASSEYSLTDTQYF. The DNA for the CDR3 is TGTGCCAGCAGTGAATATTCCCTCACAGATACGCAGTATTTT.

The DNA for the CDR3 is TGTGCCAGCAGTGCTACCTTTCGGGGGATTCTCCTCGCAAACTACGAGCAGTACTTC. It encodes CASSATFRGILLANYEQYF. The chain joins TRBV11-2 to TRBJ2-7; the D gene is possibly TRBD2 (6 bases). V lost 6 bases and J 3 bases, leaving 30 bases between the germline ends. The CDR3 consists of 19 residues. Germline CDR1 is SGHAT and CDR2 is FQNNGV.